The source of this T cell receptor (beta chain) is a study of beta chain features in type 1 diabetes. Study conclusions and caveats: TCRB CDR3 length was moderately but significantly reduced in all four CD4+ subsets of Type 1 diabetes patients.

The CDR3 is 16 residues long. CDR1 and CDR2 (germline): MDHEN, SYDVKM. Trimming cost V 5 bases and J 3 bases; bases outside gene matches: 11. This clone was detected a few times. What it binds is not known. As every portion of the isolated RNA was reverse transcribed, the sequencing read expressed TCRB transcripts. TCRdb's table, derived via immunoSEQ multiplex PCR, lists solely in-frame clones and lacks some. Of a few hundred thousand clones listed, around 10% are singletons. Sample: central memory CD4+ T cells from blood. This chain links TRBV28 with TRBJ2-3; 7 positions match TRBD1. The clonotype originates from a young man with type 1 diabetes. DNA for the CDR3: TGTGCCAGCAGTACCCGACAGGGAGCCAGGACAGATACGCAGTATTTT. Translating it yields CASSTRQGARTDTQYF.